The clone carrying this TCR beta chain was seen at least ten times. The antigen is not known. From the 5' RACE reads, TCRdb called clonotypes with MiXCR, one entry per CDR3 protein. The table shows 110,000 to 150,000 distinct CDR3 sequences, with about 6.9% occurring only once. The sample comes from a study of T cells after yellow fever vaccination. Study outcomes and limitations: Peak timing came faster in the weaker secondary response, day 5 versus 15.

Trimming left V 4 bases short and J 4 bases short, with 1 base between. Germline lookup yields CDR1 SQVTM and CDR2 ANQGSEA. This CDR3 is 9 amino acids long. The source is a man aged 25 to 45 who received the YFV17D yellow fever vaccine. J is TRBJ2-5 and V is TRBV29-1; unclear D gene. The source material was CD4+ T cells sorted from PBMCs, sampled 10 days after the yellow fever booster vaccination. CDR3 DNA: TGCAGCGTTGGAGAGACCCAGTACTTC. Translation: CSVGETQYF. Combining the CDR3 with reference TRBV29-1 and TRBJ2-5 gives the whole variable domain SAVISQKPSRDICQRGTSLTIQCQVDSQVTMMFWYRQQPGQSLTLIATANQGSEATYESGFVIDKFPISRPNLTFSTLTVSNMSPEDSSIYLCSVGETQYFGPGTRLLVL.